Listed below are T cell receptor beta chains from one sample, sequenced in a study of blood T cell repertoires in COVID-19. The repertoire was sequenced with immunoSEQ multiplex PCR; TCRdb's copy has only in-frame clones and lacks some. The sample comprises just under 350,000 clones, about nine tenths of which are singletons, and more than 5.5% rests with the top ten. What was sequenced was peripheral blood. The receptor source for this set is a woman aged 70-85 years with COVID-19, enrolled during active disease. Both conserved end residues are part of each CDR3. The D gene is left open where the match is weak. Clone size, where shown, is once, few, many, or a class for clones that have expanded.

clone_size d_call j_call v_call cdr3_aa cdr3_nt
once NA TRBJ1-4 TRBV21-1 CASPRAQEKLFF TGTGCCAGCCCCAGGGCGCAGGAAAAACTGTTTTTT
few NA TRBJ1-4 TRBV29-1 CSGRNSPNEKLFF TGCAGCGGACGGAACAGCCCGAATGAAAAACTGTTTTTT
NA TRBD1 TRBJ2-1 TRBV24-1 CATSALSGTGGFYNEQFF TGTGCCACCAGTGCCTTATCCGGGACAGGGGGCTTCTACAATGAGCAGTTCTTC
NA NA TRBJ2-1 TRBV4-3 CASSQGLVSYNEQFF TGCGCCAGCAGCCAAGGACTAGTCTCCTACAATGAGCAGTTCTTC
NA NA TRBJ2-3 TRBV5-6 CASSLGRGTDTQYF TGTGCCAGCAGCCTTGGCCGGGGCACAGATACGCAGTATTTT
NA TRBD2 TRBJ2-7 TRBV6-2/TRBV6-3 CASSYRASGGQYEQYF TGTGCCAGCAGTTACCGAGCTAGCGGGGGCCAATACGAGCAGTACTTC
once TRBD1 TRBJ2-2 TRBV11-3 CASSSRSTGWNGELFF TGTGCCAGCAGCTCCAGATCGACAGGGTGGAACGGGGAGCTGTTTTTT
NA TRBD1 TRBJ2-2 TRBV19 CASSVDRGRWVGELFF TGTGCCAGTAGTGTGGACAGGGGGCGATGGGTCGGGGAGCTGTTTTTT
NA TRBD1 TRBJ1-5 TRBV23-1 CASTQTGRDQPQHF TGCGCCAGCACCCAGACAGGGCGGGATCAGCCCCAGCATTTT
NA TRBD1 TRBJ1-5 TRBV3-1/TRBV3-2 CASCTGGRQPQHF TGTGCCAGCTGTACAGGGGGCCGTCAGCCCCAGCATTTT
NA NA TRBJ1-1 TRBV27 CASSDSMGPGRTEAFF TGTGCCAGCAGCGATAGTATGGGCCCCGGGAGGACTGAAGCTTTCTTT
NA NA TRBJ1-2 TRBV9 CASSAQGGNYGYTF TGTGCCAGCAGCGCACAGGGAGGGAACTATGGCTACACCTTC
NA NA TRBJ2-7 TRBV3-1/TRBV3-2 CASTPNREGYEQYF TGTGCCAGCACCCCCAACAGGGAAGGCTACGAGCAGTACTTC
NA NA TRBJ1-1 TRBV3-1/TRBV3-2 CASGTLNTEAFF TGTGCCAGTGGGACACTGAACACTGAAGCTTTCTTT
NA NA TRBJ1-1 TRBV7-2 CASSLGLLNTEAFF TGTGCCAGCAGCTTAGGGCTCTTGAACACTGAAGCTTTCTTT
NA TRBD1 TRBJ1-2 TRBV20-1 CSAPTGDGYTF TGCAGTGCACCTACAGGGGACGGCTACACCTTC
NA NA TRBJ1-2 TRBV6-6 CASSYSATGGEGYTF TGTGCCAGCAGTTACTCTGCTACCGGGGGGGAGGGCTACACCTTC
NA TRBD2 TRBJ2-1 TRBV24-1 CATSDPGLGVYNEQFF TGTGCCACCAGTGATCCGGGACTAGGGGTATACAATGAGCAGTTCTTC
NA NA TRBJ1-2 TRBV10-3 CAISTFGSPLKYGYTF TGTGCCATCAGTACCTTCGGGAGCCCCTTGAAATATGGCTACACCTTC
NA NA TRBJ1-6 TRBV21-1 CASRDRGDNSPLHF TGTGCCAGCAGAGACAGGGGAGACAATTCACCCCTCCACTTT
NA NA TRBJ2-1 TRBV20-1 CSASPRIRDEQFF TGCAGTGCTAGTCCCCGAATCAGGGATGAGCAGTTCTTC
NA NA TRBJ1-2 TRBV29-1 CSSTGGDHGYTF TGCAGCTCAACAGGAGGGGATCATGGCTACACCTTC
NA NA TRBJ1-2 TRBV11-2 CASSLGQGGNYGYTF TGTGCCAGCAGCTTAGGGCAGGGAGGCAACTATGGCTACACCTTC
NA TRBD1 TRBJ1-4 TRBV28 CASSPGGGLGEKLFF TGTGCCAGCAGTCCCGGAGGGGGCTTGGGAGAAAAACTGTTTTTT
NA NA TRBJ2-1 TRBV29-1 CSVKGGSSYNEQFF TGCAGCGTTAAGGGGGGGAGCTCCTACAATGAGCAGTTCTTC
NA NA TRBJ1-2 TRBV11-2 CASSAVNYGYTF TGTGCCAGCAGCGCAGTTAACTATGGCTACACCTTC
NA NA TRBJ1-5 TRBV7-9 CASSTSTGRAGQPQHF TGTGCCAGCAGCACCAGCACAGGGAGGGCAGGTCAGCCCCAGCATTTT
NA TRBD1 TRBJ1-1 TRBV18 CASSPGQGLDTEAFF TGTGCCAGCTCACCGGGACAGGGGTTGGACACTGAAGCTTTCTTT
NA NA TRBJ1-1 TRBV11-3 CASSYTGHQNTEAFF TGTGCCAGCAGCTACACGGGACATCAGAACACTGAAGCTTTCTTT
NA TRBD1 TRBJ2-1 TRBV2 CASSPWTGGINEQFF TGTGCCAGCAGTCCATGGACAGGGGGTATCAATGAGCAGTTCTTC
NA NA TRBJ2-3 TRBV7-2 CASSLGRTLNTQYF TGTGCCAGCAGCTTAGGTAGAACACTAAATACGCAGTATTTT
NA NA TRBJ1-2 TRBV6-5 CASSYNGGAENGYTF TGTGCCAGCAGTTACAATGGGGGCGCCGAGAATGGCTACACCTTC
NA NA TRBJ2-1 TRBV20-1 CSASARGGNEQFF TGCAGTGCTAGTGCCAGGGGAGGGAATGAGCAGTTCTTC
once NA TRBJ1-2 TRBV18 CASSPGANYGYTF TGTGCCAGCTCACCAGGGGCGAACTATGGCTACACCTTC
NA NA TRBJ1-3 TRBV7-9 CASSPDEGTIYF TGTGCCAGCAGCCCTGACGAGGGCACCATATATTTT
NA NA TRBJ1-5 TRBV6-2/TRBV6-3 CASSEGRNQPQHF TGTGCCAGCAGTGAGGGCCGGAATCAGCCCCAGCATTTT
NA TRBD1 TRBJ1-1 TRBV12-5 CASGAGGNTEAFF TGTGCTAGTGGTGCAGGGGGGAACACTGAAGCTTTCTTT
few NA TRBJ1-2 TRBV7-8 CASSGGGAGGYGYTF TGTGCCAGCAGCGGAGGTGGGGCCGGGGGCTATGGCTACACCTTC
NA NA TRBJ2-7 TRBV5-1 CASSLVLSGEVGSYEQYF TGCGCCAGCAGCTTGGTCCTATCGGGGGAAGTAGGGTCCTACGAGCAGTACTTC
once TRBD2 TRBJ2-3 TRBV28 CASSQTSGVDTQYF TGTGCCAGCAGTCAAACTAGCGGGGTAGATACGCAGTATTTT
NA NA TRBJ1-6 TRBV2 CASRPNRESPLHF TGTGCCAGCAGACCCAACAGGGAATCACCCCTCCACTTT
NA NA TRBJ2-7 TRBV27 CASSHKSLTSSYEQYF TGTGCCAGCAGTCACAAGTCCCTCACAAGCTCCTACGAGCAGTACTTC
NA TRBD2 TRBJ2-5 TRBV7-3 CASSKGLAGAPGGETQYF TGTGCCAGCAGCAAGGGACTAGCGGGGGCCCCCGGGGGAGAGACCCAGTACTTC
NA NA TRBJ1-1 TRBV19 CASSILAWTEAFF TGTGCCAGTAGTATATTGGCCTGGACTGAAGCTTTCTTT
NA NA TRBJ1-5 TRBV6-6 CASSYSSYQPQHF TGTGCCAGCAGTTACTCGTCATATCAGCCCCAGCATTTT
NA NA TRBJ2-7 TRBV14 CASSQYPSESYEQYF TGTGCCAGCAGCCAATATCCTAGCGAATCCTACGAGCAGTACTTC
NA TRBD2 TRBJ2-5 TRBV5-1 CASSRGTSRVQETQYF TGCGCCAGCAGCCGCGGGACTAGTCGGGTGCAGGAGACCCAGTACTTC
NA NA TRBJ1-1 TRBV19 CASRHYLNTEAFF TGTGCCAGTAGACACTACCTGAACACTGAAGCTTTCTTT
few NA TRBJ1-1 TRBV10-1 CASSEGGMNTEAFF TGCGCCAGCAGTGAAGGCGGCATGAACACTGAAGCTTTCTTT
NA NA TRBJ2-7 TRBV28 CASSFATQGIVEQYF TGTGCCAGCAGTTTCGCAACGCAGGGGATTGTCGAGCAGTACTTC
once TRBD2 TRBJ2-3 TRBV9 CASSAYSSGSDTQYF TGTGCCAGCAGCGCCTACTCTAGCGGGTCGGATACGCAGTATTTT
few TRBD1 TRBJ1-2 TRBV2 CASSTGGTGYTF TGTGCCAGCAGTACAGGGGGGACGGGCTACACCTTC
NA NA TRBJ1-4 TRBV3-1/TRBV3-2 CASSQESGTPTEKLFF TGTGCCAGCAGCCAGGAGTCAGGGACACCCACGGAAAAACTGTTTTTT
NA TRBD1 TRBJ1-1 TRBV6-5 CASRLPGTDTEAFF TGTGCCAGCAGGTTGCCCGGGACAGACACTGAAGCTTTCTTT
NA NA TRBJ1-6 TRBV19 CASSAQGQNSPLHF TGTGCCAGTAGCGCACAGGGTCAAAATTCACCCCTCCACTTT
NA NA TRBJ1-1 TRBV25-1 CASSDWRPRGAFF TGTGCCAGCAGTGATTGGAGGCCCCGGGGAGCTTTCTTT
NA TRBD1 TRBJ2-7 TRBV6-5 CASSYGQGSYEQYF TGTGCCAGCAGTTACGGACAGGGTTCCTACGAGCAGTACTTC
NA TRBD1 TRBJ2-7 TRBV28 CASSHRGQGQGEQYF TGTGCCAGCAGCCACCGAGGACAGGGTCAAGGCGAGCAGTACTTC
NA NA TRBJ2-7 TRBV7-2 CASSLGTGYEQYF TGTGCCAGCAGCTTAGGCACGGGCTACGAGCAGTACTTC